This TCR beta chain was obtained from a study of blood T cell repertoires in COVID-19. Study as a whole: Samples representing acute and convalescent COVID-19 were sourced from the United States, Italy and Spain. In each case, the material was cDNA or gDNA derived from T cells, B-cell-depleted T cells, or PBMCs.

Trimming left V 7 bases short and J 0 bases short, with 11 bases between. The CDR3 covers 14 residues. Germline V gene lookup returns CDR1 KGHDR and CDR2 SFDVKD. Original analysis: Amplifying reference gene primers gave estimates of nucleated cell counts. Assay: immunoSEQ multiplex PCR; the TCRdb copy retains only in-frame clones and omits some. From that table come the V and J calls and clone size; the DNA was used to work out D and trimming. The table lists about 210,000 clones, around 80% of them singletons, with about 6.9% in the top ten. The receptor comes from a man between 60 and 75 years old with acute or convalescent COVID-19. V is TRBV24-1 and J is TRBJ1-2, with D perhaps TRBD1 (6 bases). The sequencing input was peripheral blood. CDR3 protein: CATRPRDTNYGYTF. In nucleotides, the CDR3 is TGTGCCACCAGACCTCGGGACACTAACTATGGCTACACCTTC.